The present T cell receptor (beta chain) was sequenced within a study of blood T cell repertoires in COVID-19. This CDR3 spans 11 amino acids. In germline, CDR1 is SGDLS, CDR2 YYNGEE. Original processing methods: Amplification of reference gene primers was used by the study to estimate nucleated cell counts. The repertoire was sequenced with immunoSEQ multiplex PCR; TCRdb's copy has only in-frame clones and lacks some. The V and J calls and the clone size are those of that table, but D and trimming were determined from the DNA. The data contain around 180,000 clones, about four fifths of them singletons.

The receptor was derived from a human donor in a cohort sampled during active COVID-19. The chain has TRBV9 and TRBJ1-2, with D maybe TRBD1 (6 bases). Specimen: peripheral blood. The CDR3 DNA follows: TGTGCGTCGGGGGGCCCCTATGGCTACACCTTC. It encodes CASGGPYGYTF.